This TCR beta chain was documented in a study of T-cell reconstitution after alpha-beta-depleted transplantation in children (dated by TCRdb to 2016 to 2017). About the investigation overall: Using TCR repertoire profiling, the study followed T-cell immune reconstitution in a quantitative way in children after TCRalphabeta/CD19-depleted allogeneic hematopoietic cell transplantation. Overall results and qualifications from the work: The high TCRbeta diversity at day 60 in some patients was ascribed to recipient T cells and intrathymic progenitors that had survived conditioning. The apparently early recovery of alphabetaT-cell counts about two months after transplant reportedly depended on only several hundred rapidly expanded clones that came from non-depleted graft cells. Over subsequent months, a decline in hyperexpanded clone frequencies was noted, and after one year, T-cell counts and TCRbeta diversity were mostly ascribed to newly produced T cells.

Many counts were recorded for this clonotype. Its specific antigen is unknown. Base qualities are not at hand, and no much larger clone is one base apart. Library preparation employed PCR. For sequencing, an Illumina HiSeq 2500 was employed. To normalize quantification of the TCRbeta repertoire, the TCR libraries were built with molecular barcoding that relied on unique molecular identifiers. The public reads were reprocessed in TCRdb via fastp at Q25 and MiXCR, keeping in-frame beta chains. Each CDR3 protein gets just one entry, which takes the most common genes and DNA from the rows behind it. The sample profile shows 200,000 to 250,000 distinct CDR3 sequences; roughly 10% of them were found once. The ten most abundant clones make up about 30% of the sample. CDR1 and CDR2 are read off the germline V gene (reference sequence) as DFQATT and SNEGSKA. V is shortened by 5 bases, J by 1 base, and the region joining them spans 19 bases. Reading from cysteine to phenylalanine, the CDR3 counts 16 amino acids. The read is trimmed to its CDR3 DNA, 48 bases read in frame from base 1.

The intended sense of this specimen's treatment or condition label: allogeneic hematopoietic cell transplantation with graft depleted of TCRalphabeta T cells and CD19 B cells. The transplant recipients were children given TCRalphabeta/CD19-depleted allogeneic hematopoietic cell grafts. The chain uses TRBV20-1 and TRBJ2-3, with a tentative D gene TRBD2 over 6 matching bases. The source is a child in the first two years of life with acute myeloid leukemia, due to receive a stem cell transplant. The material sequenced was PBMCs, taken before TCRalphabeta/CD19-depleted stem cell transplant. The DNA sequence follows: TGCAGTGCTCAAGCCGACTACGGCGGGGGCACAGATACGCAGTATTTT. It translates to CSAQADYGGGTDTQYF.